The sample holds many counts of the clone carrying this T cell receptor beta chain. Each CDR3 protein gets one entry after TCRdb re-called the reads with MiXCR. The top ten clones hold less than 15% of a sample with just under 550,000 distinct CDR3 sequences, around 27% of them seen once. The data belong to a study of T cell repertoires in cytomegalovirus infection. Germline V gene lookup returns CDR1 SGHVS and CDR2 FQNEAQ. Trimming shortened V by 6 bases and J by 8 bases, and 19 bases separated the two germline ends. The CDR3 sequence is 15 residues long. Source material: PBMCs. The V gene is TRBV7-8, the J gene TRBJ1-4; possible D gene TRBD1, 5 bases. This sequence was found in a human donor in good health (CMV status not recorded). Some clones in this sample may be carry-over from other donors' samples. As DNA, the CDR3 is TGTGCCAGCAGTCTACCGGGGCAGGAGGGGGAAAAACTGTTTTTT. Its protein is CASSLPGQEGEKLFF.